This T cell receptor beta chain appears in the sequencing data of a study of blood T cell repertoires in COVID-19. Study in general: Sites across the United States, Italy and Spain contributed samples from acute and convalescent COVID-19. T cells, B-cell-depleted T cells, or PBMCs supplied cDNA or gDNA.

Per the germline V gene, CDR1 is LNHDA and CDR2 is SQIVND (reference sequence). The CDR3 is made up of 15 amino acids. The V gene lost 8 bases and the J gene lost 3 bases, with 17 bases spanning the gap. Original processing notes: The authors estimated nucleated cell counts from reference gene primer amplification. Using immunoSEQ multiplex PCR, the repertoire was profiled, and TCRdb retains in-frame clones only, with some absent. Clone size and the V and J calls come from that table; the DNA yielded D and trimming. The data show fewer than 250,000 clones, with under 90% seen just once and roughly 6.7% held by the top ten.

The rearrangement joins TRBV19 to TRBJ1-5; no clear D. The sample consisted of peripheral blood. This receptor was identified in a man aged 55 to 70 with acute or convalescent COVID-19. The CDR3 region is CASRPAGLLNQPQHF. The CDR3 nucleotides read TGTGCCAGTCGCCCGGCAGGTCTTCTCAATCAGCCCCAGCATTTT.